This T cell receptor (beta chain) was retrieved from a study of blood T cell repertoires in COVID-19. Study-level background: There were acute and convalescent COVID-19 samples, and they came from the United States, Italy and Spain. Sources were T cells, B-cell-depleted T cells, or PBMCs; the material itself was cDNA or gDNA.

The repertoire was sequenced with immunoSEQ multiplex PCR; TCRdb's copy has only in-frame clones and lacks some. The table lists fewer than 350,000 clones, 75% to 90% of them singletons, with roughly 5.2% in the top ten. CDR3 length equals 15 residues. CDR1 and CDR2 from the germline V gene are SEHNR and FQNEAQ (reference sequence). The V and J ends lost 5 bases and 2 bases respectively, with 13 bases between them. The TCR comes from a man aged 60 to 75 who had recovered from COVID-19. The chain couples TRBV7-9 to TRBJ1-3, with TRBD1 as a possible D gene (5 bases). The sequencing sample was made of PBMCs or T cells enriched from blood (not recorded which). The CDR3 sequence is CASSPPGRAGNTIYF. The CDR3 coding sequence is TGTGCCAGCAGCCCTCCGGGCAGGGCTGGAAACACCATATATTTT.